Below, 22 T cell receptor beta chains from the same sample are listed, as sequenced in a study of blood T cells in healthy people across ages. PCR was performed a second time for about 7 to 12 cycles using a sample-barcoded 5' primer and a J-beta primer mix. TCRdb fed the 5' RACE reads into MiXCR, producing one record per CDR3 protein. The table has around 650,000 distinct CDR3 sequences, approximately 40% seen once. Material for sequencing was blood. The receptors here all came from an older man in good health.

V and J are TRBV20-1 and TRBJ1-2; tentative D call: TRBD1 (5 bases). Per germline, CDR1 DFQATT and CDR2 SNEGSKA (reference sequence). V was trimmed by 5 bases and J by 4 bases, leaving 14 bases between them. This CDR3 has 13 amino acids. CDR3: CSAGNIGAYGYTF. The CDR3, as DNA: TGCAGTGCTGGGAACATCGGGGCCTATGGCTACACCTTC.

This clonotype was observed at least ten times. The rearrangement joins TRBV20-1 to TRBJ2-7; possibly TRBD1 for D (5 bases). The CDR3 covers 11 residues. The V and J ends lost 1 base and 7 bases respectively, with 8 bases between them. Per germline, CDR1 DFQATT and CDR2 SNEGSKA (reference sequence). DNA for the CDR3: TGCAGTGCTAGAGGCAGGGATGAGCAGTACTTC. Protein product: CSARGRDEQYF.

The chain uses TRBV6-6 and TRBJ2-1, with unresolved D. The V and J ends lost 6 bases and 0 bases respectively, with 12 bases between them. The CDR3 has 15 amino acids. Looked up from germline, CDR1 is MNHNY and CDR2 is SVGAGI (reference sequence). The CDR3 DNA sequence: TGTGCCAGCAGACCGGACGGTAGCTCCTACAATGAGCAGTTCTTC. It is translated as CASRPDGSSYNEQFF.

This clonotype turned up a few times. The genes are TRBV25-1 and TRBJ2-5, with 10 bases identical to TRBD2. J lost 0 bases, V lost 8 bases, and 9 bases had no gene match. The germline V gene has CDR1 MGHDK and CDR2 SYGVNS. This CDR3 region has 16 residues. The CDR3 coding sequence is TGTGCCAGCTCCTCAGCTAGCGGGAGTAACCAAGAGACCCAGTACTTC. It codes for CASSSASGSNQETQYF.

This clonotype was counted many times. The rearrangement uses TRBV29-1 and TRBJ2-3; D is possibly TRBD1 (6 bases). CDR3 size: 14 residues. Looked up from germline, CDR1 is SQVTM and CDR2 is ANQGSEA. Trimming took off 7 bases at V and 4 bases at J, with 18 bases between the two ends. DNA for the CDR3: TGCAGCGCCGAAATTCAGGGGAACCCAGATACGCAGTATTTT. Its translation is CSAEIQGNPDTQYF.

In its sample, this clonotype was seen a few times. This chain joins TRBV27 and TRBJ1-6, with D possibly TRBD1 on 6 matching bases. The V and J ends lost 4 bases and 7 bases respectively, with 11 bases between them. Germline V CDR1 and CDR2: MNHEY, SMNVEV (reference sequence). This CDR3 contains 14 residues. CDR3 amino acids: CASSYGQLNSPLHF. The CDR3 nucleotides read TGTGCCAGCAGTTATGGACAGCTGAATTCACCCCTCCACTTT.

This sequence joins TRBV14 and TRBJ2-3, with 7 bases fitting TRBD1. The CDR3 has 17 residues. Germline values: CDR1 SGHDN, CDR2 FVKESK. V was pared by 1 base and J by 3 bases, with 10 bases of the junction left unmatched. Here the CDR3 DNA reads TGTGCCAGCAGCCAAGTTGGGTTTTCAGGGGGAACAGATACGCAGTATTTT. As protein: CASSQVGFSGGTDTQYF. The entire variable domain, with the rest obtained from reference TRBV14 and TRBJ2-3, is as follows: EAGVTQFPSHSVIEKGQTVTLRCDPISGHDNLYWYRRVMGKEIKFLLHFVKESKQDESGMPNNRFLAERTGGTYSTLKVQPAELEDSGVYFCASSQVGFSGGTDTQYFGPGTRLTVL.

This chain connects TRBV7-6 to TRBJ2-2; TRBD2 agrees at 9 bases. This CDR3 is 15 amino acids long. Per the germline V gene, CDR1 is SGHVS and CDR2 is FNYEAQ. Trimming took 4 bases from V and 9 from J; bases not matched to a gene: 9. The CDR3 protein is CASSSTLAGKWELFF. Here the CDR3 DNA reads TGTGCCAGCAGCTCAACCCTAGCGGGGAAGTGGGAGCTGTTTTTT.

J is TRBJ1-6 and V is TRBV9, with D maybe TRBD1 (5 bases). Between the trimmed V and J ends, which lost 4 bases and 0 bases, there was a span of 11 bases. The CDR3 has 16 amino acids. CDR1 is SGDLS and CDR2 is YYNGEE in the germline V gene. CDR3 residues: CASSTRQSSYNSPLHF. CDR3 nucleotides: TGTGCCAGCAGCACTCGACAGAGCTCCTATAATTCACCCCTCCACTTT.

CDR3 loop: CASSPYNDISYEQYF. For the CDR3, the DNA is TGCGCCAGCAGCCCTTACAACGACATCTCCTACGAGCAGTACTTC. The rearrangement uses TRBV5-1 and TRBJ2-7; D gene ambiguous. V was cut by 4 bases and J by 0 bases, with 14 bases left in between. The length of the CDR3 is 15 residues. In germline, CDR1 is SGHRS, CDR2 YFSETQ.

This clonotype was observed a single time. A clone one base away is much larger, so this may be a read error. The V and J genes are TRBV7-2 and TRBJ1-1, with D maybe TRBD1 (5 bases). Per the germline V gene, CDR1 is SGHTA and CDR2 is FQGNSA. This CDR3 region has 14 residues. Trimming cost V 5 bases and J 10 bases, with 20 bases left between them. Here the CDR3 reads CASSPPGRGYGAFF. CDR3 sequence (DNA): TGTGCCAGCAGCCCCCCGGGGCGGGGGTACGGAGCTTTCTTT.

This clonotype has a handful of counts. The V and J genes are TRBV2 and TRBJ2-3; D is perhaps TRBD1 (5 bases). Germline V CDR1 and CDR2: SNHLY, FYNNEI. This CDR3 spans 13 amino acids. V lost 7 bases and J 6 bases, leaving 14 bases between the germline ends. The CDR3, as DNA: TGTGCCAGCATAGGCAGGGAACGGGATACGCAGTATTTT. Its translation: CASIGRERDTQYF.

There are many counts of this clonotype. The chain uses TRBV29-1 and TRBJ2-3, with TRBD2 matching over 10 bases. Germline V gene sequence: CDR1 SQVTM, CDR2 ANQGSEA. The V and J ends lost 7 bases and 4 bases, in that order; junction bases with no gene match: 11. The CDR3 covers 15 residues. CDR3 region: CSAGSSGSSPDTQYF. The CDR3 nucleotides are TGCAGCGCTGGATCTAGCGGGAGCTCTCCAGATACGCAGTATTTT.

The V gene is TRBV11-2, the J gene TRBJ1-4; D not resolved. Trimming pared 2 bases from V and 6 bases from J, leaving 13 bases between. This CDR3 region has 15 residues. Germline-derived CDR1 and CDR2 are SGHAT and FQNNGV. The chain's CDR3 is CASSLRGMVDEKLFF. CDR3 sequence (DNA): TGTGCCAGCAGCTTAAGAGGGATGGTGGATGAAAAACTGTTTTTT.

This clonotype was counted between two and nine times. The chain links TRBV28 to TRBJ2-4, with 8 bases identical to TRBD1. Germline CDR1 MDHEN, CDR2 SYDVKM. This CDR3 has 13 residues. Trimming at V came to 5 bases and at J to 9 bases, leaving 6 bases not matched to a gene. CDR3 in DNA: TGTGCCAGCAGTGTAGCAGGGGGCGGCATTCAGTACTTC. Translation: CASSVAGGGIQYF.

This clonotype was counted a single time. Compared with germline, one end of the junction differs, possibly owing to a read error. This chain connects TRBV6-5 to TRBJ2-4; D possibly uses TRBD1 or TRBD2 (5 bases each). Germline values: CDR1 MNHEY, CDR2 SVGAGI. The CDR3 has 16 amino acids. The CDR3 loop reads CTSRRQSDLAKNIQYF. DNA of the CDR3: TGTACCAGCAGGAGACAGTCGGACTTGGCCAAAAACATTCAGTACTTC.

The rearrangement joins TRBV3-1 to TRBJ2-7; D call uncertain. The germline V gene has CDR1 LGHDT and CDR2 YNNKEL (reference sequence). The V gene lost 0 bases and the J gene lost 1 base, with 7 bases spanning the gap. CDR3 size: 14 residues. Here the CDR3 reads CASSQDPISYEQYF. The CDR3 DNA sequence: TGTGCCAGCAGCCAAGATCCCATTTCCTACGAGCAGTACTTC.

This clonotype has just a few counts. The chain recombines TRBV6-2 or TRBV6-3 with TRBJ1-6; TRBD1 matches at 8 bases. J was trimmed by 8 bases and V by 5 bases; bases with no gene match: 11. The germline CDR1 and CDR2 sequences are MNHEY and SVGEGT. This CDR3 is built from 16 residues. Here the CDR3 DNA reads TGTGCCAGCAGTCCACCGACAGGGGTATGGGATTCACCCCTCCACTTT. It codes for CASSPPTGVWDSPLHF.

The genes are TRBV6-5 and TRBJ1-2; D is unclear. Per the germline V gene, CDR1 is MNHEY and CDR2 is SVGAGI. The CDR3 contains 16 residues. V lost 6 bases and J lost 2, with 19 bases in between. DNA for the CDR3: TGTGCCAGCAGCCGAGGCGGGCGTGAGGTAAACTATGGCTACACCTTC. This sequence encodes CASSRGGREVNYGYTF.

The CDR3 nucleotides read TGTGCCATCAGTGAGTCTCTAGGAAGGGACTATGGCTACACCTTC. Translating it yields CAISESLGRDYGYTF. The chain links TRBV10-3 to TRBJ1-2; D not resolved. The CDR3 loop spans 15 amino acids. Trimming removed 0 bases at V and 3 bases at J, with 11 bases between. Germline V lookup: CDR1 ENHRY, CDR2 SYGVKD.

This clonotype was seen only a few times. This sequence joins TRBV27 and TRBJ2-7, with 8 bases that match TRBD1. This CDR3 has 14 amino acids. Germline CDR1 and CDR2: MNHEY and SMNVEV (reference sequence). Trimming at V came to 2 bases and at J to 3 bases, leaving 3 bases not matched to a gene. The CDR3 DNA reads TGTGCCAGCAGTTTACGGGGACAGGACTACGAGCAGTACTTC. Protein sequence: CASSLRGQDYEQYF.

V is TRBV2 and J is TRBJ2-5, with TRBD2 as a possible D gene (5 bases). Between the trimmed V and J ends, which lost 6 bases and 11 bases, there was a span of 22 bases. CDR3 length: 14 amino acids. From germline, CDR1 is SNHLY and CDR2 FYNNEI. The chain's CDR3 is CASRNDDPGNEQYF. CDR3 DNA: TGTGCCAGCAGGAACGATGATCCCGGGAATGAGCAGTACTTC.